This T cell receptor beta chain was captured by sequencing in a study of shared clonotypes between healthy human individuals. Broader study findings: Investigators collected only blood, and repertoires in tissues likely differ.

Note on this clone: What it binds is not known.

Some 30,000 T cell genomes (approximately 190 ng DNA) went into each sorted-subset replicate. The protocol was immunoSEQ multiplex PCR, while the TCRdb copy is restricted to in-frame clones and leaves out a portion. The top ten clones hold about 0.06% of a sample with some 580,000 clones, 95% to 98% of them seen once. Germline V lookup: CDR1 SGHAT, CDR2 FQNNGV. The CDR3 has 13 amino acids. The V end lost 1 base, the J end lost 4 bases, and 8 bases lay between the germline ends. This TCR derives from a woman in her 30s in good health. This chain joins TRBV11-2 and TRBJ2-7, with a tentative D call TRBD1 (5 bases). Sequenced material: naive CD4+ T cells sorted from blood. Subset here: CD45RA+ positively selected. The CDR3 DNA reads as TGTGCCAGCAGCTTAGCTCAGGGATACGAGCAGTACTTC. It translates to CASSLAQGYEQYF.